The present T cell receptor beta chain was sequenced within a study of regulatory T cells in long-lasting Graves disease. Study summary: Antithyroid drugs had been given to newly diagnosed Graves' patients for under 3 months.

The TCR beta library used iRepertoire HTBI primers with Arm-PCR amplification of CDR3. TCRdb passed the multiplex PCR reads through MiXCR, listing each CDR3 protein once. The sample contains around 470,000 distinct CDR3 sequences, 12% to 15% of which appear only once. As for time point: newly diagnosed GD, antithyroid drugs for less than 3 months. PBMCs provided the RNA from which the TCR library was made. The patients included were those that came from an endocrinology department in Xi'an, China. This CDR3 has 14 residues. The ends were cut back, 5 bases at V and 1 base at J, with 9 bases in the middle. The sample was also reused in another study, on T cells in Graves' hyperthyroidism and ophthalmopathy. This second study notes: Every diagnosis used clinical symptoms, serum thyroxine and TRAb, thyroid ultrasound and orbital computed tomography. Primed by the HTBI set, a first-round RT-PCR was run on the TCR CDR3.

The TCR sequence derives from a woman in her fifties or sixties with Graves disease. Sample: peripheral blood mononuclear cells (PBMCs), taken at new diagnosis, from a patient treated with antithyroid drugs. The chain couples TRBV12-3 or TRBV12-4 to TRBJ2-1; D call uncertain. CDR3 amino acids: CASSQYESYNEQFF. CDR3 bases: TGTGCCAGCAGTCAATATGAGTCCTACAATGAGCAGTTCTTC.